This T cell receptor beta chain was captured by sequencing in a study of patients and donors after allogeneic stem cell transplantation. This CDR3 spans 15 amino acids. V was pared by 4 bases and J by 7 bases, with 17 bases between. Germline loops: CDR1 SGHTA, CDR2 FQGNSA. TCRdb re-derived calls from the RT-PCR reads in MiXCR, one entry per CDR3 protein. The sample lists 98,000 or so distinct CDR3 sequences, 35% occurring once. The sequenced sample consisted of blood, either unsorted or a sorted T cell fraction (not recorded which). The TCR sequence derives from a human donor who was either an allogeneic HSCT recipient or a stem cell or donor lymphocyte infusion donor (not recorded which). It is not recorded whose cells these are; they may come from a transplant donor. The chain employs TRBV7-2 and TRBJ2-1; D perhaps matches TRBD2 (5 bases). CDR3 sequence reads: CASSSPPGLVNEQFF. The CDR3, as DNA: TGTGCCAGCAGCTCGCCGCCCGGACTTGTGAATGAGCAGTTCTTC.